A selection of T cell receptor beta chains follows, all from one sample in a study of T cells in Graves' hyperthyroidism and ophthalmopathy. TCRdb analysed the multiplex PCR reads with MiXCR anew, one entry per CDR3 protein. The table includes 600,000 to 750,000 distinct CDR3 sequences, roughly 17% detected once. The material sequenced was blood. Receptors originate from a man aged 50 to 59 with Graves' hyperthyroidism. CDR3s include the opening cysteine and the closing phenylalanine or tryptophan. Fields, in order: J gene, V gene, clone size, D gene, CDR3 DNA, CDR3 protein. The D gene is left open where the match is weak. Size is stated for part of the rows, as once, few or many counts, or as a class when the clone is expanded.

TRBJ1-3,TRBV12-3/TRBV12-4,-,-,TGTGCCAGCAGTTCGCCAGGGGCTAGAAACACCATATATTTT,CASSSPGARNTIYF
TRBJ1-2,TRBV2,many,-,TGTGCCAGCTCCGAGGAGGGGCATGGCTACACCTTC,CASSEEGHGYTF
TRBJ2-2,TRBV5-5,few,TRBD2,TGTGCCAGCAGCTTCTTAATTTCTAGCGGCACCGGGGAGCTGTTTTTT,CASSFLISSGTGELFF
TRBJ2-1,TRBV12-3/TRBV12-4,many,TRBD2,TGTGCCAGCAGTTTTGCGGGAGGAGGGTTCGGGGAGCAGTTCTTC,CASSFAGGGFGEQFF
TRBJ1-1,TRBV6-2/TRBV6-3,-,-,TGTGCCAGCGTTTTGTGGGAGGGCACCTGGAGCACTGAAGCTTTCTTT,CASVLWEGTWSTEAFF
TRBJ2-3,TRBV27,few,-,TGTGCCAGCGGCTCTGGAGCTGTCCCAGATACGCAGTATTTT,CASGSGAVPDTQYF
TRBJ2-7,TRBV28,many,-,TGTGCCAGCAGTGCGACCACAACTAGCAGTGCCTACGAGCAGTACTTC,CASSATTTSSAYEQYF
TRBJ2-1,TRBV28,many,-,TGTGCCAGCAGTTCATTGGACGGGGATGAGCAGTTCTTC,CASSSLDGDEQFF
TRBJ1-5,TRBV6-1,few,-,TGTGCCAGCAGTACCAAGGAGCAGCCCCAGCATTTT,CASSTKEQPQHF
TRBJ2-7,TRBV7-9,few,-,TGTGCCAGCAGCTTCGAGAGAGTGGGGTTGTCCTACGAGCAGTACTTC,CASSFERVGLSYEQYF
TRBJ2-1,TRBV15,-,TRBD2,TGTGCCACCAACGCCCCCCGGACTAGCGGGAGCTCCTACAATGAGCAGTTCTTC,CATNAPRTSGSSYNEQFF
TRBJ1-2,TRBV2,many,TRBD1,TGTGCCAGCAGCCCCCTGACAGGGGGCCCAGGCTACACCTTC,CASSPLTGGPGYTF
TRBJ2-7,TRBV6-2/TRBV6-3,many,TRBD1,TGTGCCAGCAGTTGGGGGACAGGGAACGAGCAGTACTTC,CASSWGTGNEQYF
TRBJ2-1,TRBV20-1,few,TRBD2,TGCAGTGCTAGCCGGGTAGCGGGATCTTTCTACAATGAGCAGTTCTTC,CSASRVAGSFYNEQFF
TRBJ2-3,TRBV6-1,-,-,TGTGCCAGCAGAGGTTCTTTCCCCGATACGCAGTATTTT,CASRGSFPDTQYF
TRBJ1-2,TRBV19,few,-,TGTGCCAGTAGACCCGCGGCAGGGGCTACCTATGGCTACACCTTC,CASRPAAGATYGYTF
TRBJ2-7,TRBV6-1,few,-,TGTGCCAGCAGGCCCTCCCGGGACCCCTACGAGCAGTACTTC,CASRPSRDPYEQYF
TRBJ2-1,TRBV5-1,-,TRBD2,TGCGCCAGCAGCGCAACTGGGGGCGATGCGGGAGGTTACAATGAGCAGTTCTTC,CASSATGGDAGGYNEQFF
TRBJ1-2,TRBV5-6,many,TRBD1,TGTGCCAGCAGTCATACCGGGACAGGGACCGGCTACACCTTC,CASSHTGTGTGYTF
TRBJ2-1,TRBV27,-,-,TGTGCCAGCAGTTTAGTGGGTTTCGGGGGAGACAATGAGCAGTTCTTC,CASSLVGFGGDNEQFF
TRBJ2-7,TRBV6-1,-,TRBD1,TGTGCCAGCAATAAACAGGGGAACACCTACGAGCAGTACTTC,CASNKQGNTYEQYF
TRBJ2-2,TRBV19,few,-,TGTGCCAGTAATGTGGGACGGGGAACCGGGGAGCTGTTTTTT,CASNVGRGTGELFF
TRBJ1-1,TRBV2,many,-,TGTGCCAGCAAGGTCCTGAACACTGAAGCTTTCTTT,CASKVLNTEAFF
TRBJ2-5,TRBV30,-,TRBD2,TGTGCCTGGAGTGGGGGACTAGCGGACCAAGAGACCCAGTACTTC,CAWSGGLADQETQYF
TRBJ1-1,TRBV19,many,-,TGTGCCAGTAGGGCACCGAGGGGTTTACGCTCTGAAGCTTTCTTT,CASRAPRGLRSEAFF
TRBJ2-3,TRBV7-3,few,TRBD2,TGTGCCAGCAGCCTAGCGGGAGCGACAGATACGCAGTATTTT,CASSLAGATDTQYF
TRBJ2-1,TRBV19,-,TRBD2,TGTGCCAGTAGCCTAACGGCAACTAGCGCGCAGTTCTTC,CASSLTATSAQFF
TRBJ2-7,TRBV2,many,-,TGTGCCAGCAGTGCGCGTACAGGTCCCTCCTACGAGCAGTACTTC,CASSARTGPSYEQYF
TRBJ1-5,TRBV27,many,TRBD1,TGTGCCAGCAGCAGGGGGATGAATCAGCCCCAGCATTTT,CASSRGMNQPQHF
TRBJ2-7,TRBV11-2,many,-,TGTGCCAGCAGCTTGAGTCGGGCGTCCTACGAGCAGTACTTC,CASSLSRASYEQYF
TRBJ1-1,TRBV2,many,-,TGTGCCAGCAGTGATGGACGGGTTATGAACACTGAAGCTTTCTTT,CASSDGRVMNTEAFF
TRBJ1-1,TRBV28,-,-,TGTGCCGGCAGAATTAACACTGAAGCTTTCTTT,CAGRINTEAFF
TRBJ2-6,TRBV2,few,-,TGTGCCAGCAGTTCCCCCCCCGGGGCTGGGGCCAACGTCCAGACTTTC,CASSSPPGAGANVQTF
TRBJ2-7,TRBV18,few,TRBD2,TGTGCCAGCTCACGGACTAGCGGGAGTCTCGACGAGCAGTACTTC,CASSRTSGSLDEQYF
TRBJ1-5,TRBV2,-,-,TGTGCCAGCAGTGAGTTTGGGGCTAATAGCAATCAGCCCCAGCATTTT,CASSEFGANSNQPQHF
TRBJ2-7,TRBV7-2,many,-,TGTGCCAGCAGAGACTCCGGGACTCACTACGAGCAGTACTTC,CASRDSGTHYEQYF
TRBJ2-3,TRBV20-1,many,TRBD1,TGCAGTGCTAGAGGTCGACAGGGCCTCGATAGCACAGATACGCAGTATTTT,CSARGRQGLDSTDTQYF
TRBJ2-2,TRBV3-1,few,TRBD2,TGTGCCAGCAGCCAAGACCAGCGGGAGTGGTACGGGGAGCTGTTTTTT,CASSQDQREWYGELFF
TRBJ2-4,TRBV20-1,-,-,TGCAGTGCTGGGGAGGGGGGAAACATTCAGTACTTC,CSAGEGGNIQYF
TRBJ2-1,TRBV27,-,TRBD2,TGTGCCAGCAGTCCAACGGGACTAGCGAATGAGCAGTTCTTC,CASSPTGLANEQFF
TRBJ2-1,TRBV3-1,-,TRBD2,TGTGCCAGCAGCCCGTTGAGCGGGAGTTTGAGTGGAGAGCAGTTCTTC,CASSPLSGSLSGEQFF
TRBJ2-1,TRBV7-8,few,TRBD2,TGTGCCAGCAGCACCTCCGGGACTAACAATGAGCAGTTCTTC,CASSTSGTNNEQFF
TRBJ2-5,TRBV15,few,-,TGTGCCACCAGCAGGGGGAAACAAGAGACCCAGTACTTC,CATSRGKQETQYF
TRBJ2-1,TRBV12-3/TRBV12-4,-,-,TGTGCCAGCAGATTGGGTGAGCAGTTCTTC,CASRLGEQFF